The clone carrying this T cell receptor (beta chain) has ten or more counts. As yet, its antigen is unknown. The data belong to a study of early T cells in non-severe SARS-CoV-2 infection. Looking at the study overall: RNA in bulk from unsorted whole blood was sequenced, and chains were unpaired. Broader study findings: Comparison of clonotypes with VDJdb favored anti-spike CD8 responses while missing private and CD4 specificities.

MiXCR was run by TCRdb on the 5' RACE reads, yielding one entry per CDR3 protein. The table records 28,000 or so distinct CDR3 sequences, 3% to 5% of them present only once. Germline values: CDR1 SGHRS, CDR2 YFSETQ. The CDR3 is 17 amino acids. The V segment lost 2 bases and the J segment 5 bases; nucleotides outside the gene matches: 10. The source material was whole blood. This rearrangement joins TRBV5-1 to TRBJ2-1, with 10 bases fitting TRBD2. This clonotype was obtained from an adult who was a healthcare worker with PCR-confirmed SARS-CoV-2 infection or an uninfected control (not recorded which). This chain's CDR3 is CASSFRLAGDFHNEQFF. In DNA form, the CDR3 reads TGCGCCAGCAGCTTTAGGCTAGCGGGAGATTTCCACAATGAGCAGTTCTTC.